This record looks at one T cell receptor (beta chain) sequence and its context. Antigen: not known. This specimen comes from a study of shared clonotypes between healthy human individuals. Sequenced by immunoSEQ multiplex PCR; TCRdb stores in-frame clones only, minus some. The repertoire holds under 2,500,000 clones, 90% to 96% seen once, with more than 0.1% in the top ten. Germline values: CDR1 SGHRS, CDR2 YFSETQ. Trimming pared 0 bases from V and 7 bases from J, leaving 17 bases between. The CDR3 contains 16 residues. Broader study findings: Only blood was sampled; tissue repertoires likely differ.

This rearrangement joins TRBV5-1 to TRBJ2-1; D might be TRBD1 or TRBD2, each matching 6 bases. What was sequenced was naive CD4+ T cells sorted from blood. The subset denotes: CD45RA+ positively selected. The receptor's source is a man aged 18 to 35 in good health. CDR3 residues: CASSLVPGAKGNEQFF. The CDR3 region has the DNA TGCGCCAGCAGCTTGGTTCCGGGGGCTAAGGGAAATGAGCAGTTCTTC.